This TCR beta chain originates from a study of cytomegalovirus exposure and HLA in healthy donors. Germline CDR1 SGHTA, CDR2 FQGNSA. V lost 1 base and J lost 3, with 7 bases in between. The CDR3 covers 13 residues. PCR employed 60 Vbeta and 13 Jbeta primers. Assay: immunoSEQ multiplex PCR; the TCRdb copy retains only in-frame clones and omits some. The sample records fewer than 150,000 clones, roughly four fifths being singletons. The receptor comes from a male donor in good health and CMV-seronegative. The V call is TRBV7-2, the J call TRBJ2-7; the D is unclear. The sequenced sample was PBMCs. The CDR3 nucleotides read TGTGCCAGCAGCTTAGATCCCTACTACGAGCAGTACTTC. Encoded protein: CASSLDPYYEQYF.